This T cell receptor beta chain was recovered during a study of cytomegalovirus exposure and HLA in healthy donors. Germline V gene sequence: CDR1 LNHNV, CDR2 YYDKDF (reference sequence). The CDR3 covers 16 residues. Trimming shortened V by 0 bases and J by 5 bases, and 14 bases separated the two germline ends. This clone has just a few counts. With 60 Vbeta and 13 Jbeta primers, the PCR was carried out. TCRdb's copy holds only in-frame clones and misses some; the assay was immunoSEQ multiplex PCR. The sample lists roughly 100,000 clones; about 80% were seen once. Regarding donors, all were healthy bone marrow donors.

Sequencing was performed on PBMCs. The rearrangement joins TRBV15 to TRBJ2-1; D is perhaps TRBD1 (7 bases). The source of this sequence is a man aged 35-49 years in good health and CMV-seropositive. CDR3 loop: CATSRDLGRGDNEQFF. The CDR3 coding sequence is TGTGCCACCAGCAGAGATCTCGGCAGGGGGGACAATGAGCAGTTCTTC.